This T cell receptor (beta chain) was profiled in a study of T cell responses to AZD1222 COVID-19 vaccine. Assay: immunoSEQ multiplex PCR; the TCRdb copy retains only in-frame clones and omits some. The sample has roughly 260,000 clones; over 85% are singletons. This CDR3 has 15 amino acids. V was cut by 3 bases and J by 4 bases, with 16 bases left in between. Germline lookup yields CDR1 SGHRS and CDR2 YFSETQ. The material sequenced was peripheral blood, taken on day 0 of AZD1222 vaccination. This TCR was recovered from an adult in good health. The chain combines TRBV5-1 with TRBJ2-5; D may be TRBD1 (6 bases). CDR3: CASSSKTGNRETQYF. DNA for the CDR3: TGCGCCAGCAGCTCCAAGACAGGCAACCGAGAGACCCAGTACTTC.